Below, 3 T cell receptor beta chains from the same sample are listed, as sequenced in a study of blood T cells in healthy people across ages. PCR was performed a second time for about 7 to 12 cycles using a sample-barcoded 5' primer and a J-beta primer mix. One entry per CDR3 protein results from TCRdb running MiXCR on the 5' RACE reads. The sample lists about 1.7 million distinct CDR3 sequences; about 28% were seen once. Sample: blood. Receptor source: a woman in her thirties in good health.

This clonotype was counted at least ten times. The chain carries TRBV9 and TRBJ2-7; D gene ambiguous. Deletions cut 0 bases from V and 0 bases from J, with 7 bases between. This CDR3 comprises 14 residues. CDR1 and CDR2 from the germline V gene are SGDLS and YYNGEE. The CDR3 bases are TGTGCCAGCAGCGTAGGCTCTCTCTCCTACGAGCAGTACTTC. Translated, it gives CASSVGSLSYEQYF.

The chain links TRBV7-8 to TRBJ2-3; 12 bases map to TRBD2. The CDR3 is 15 amino acids. V trimming: 7 bases; J trimming: 2 bases; junction bases outside the gene matches: 4. The germline gives CDR1 SGHVS, CDR2 FQNEAQ. Here the CDR3 DNA reads TGTGCCAGCATCAGGACTAGCGGGAACACAGATACGCAGTATTTT. This codes for CASIRTSGNTDTQYF.

This chain uses TRBV5-5 with TRBJ1-2; TRBD1 matches at 7 bases. Germline V gene data show CDR1 as SGHKS and CDR2 as YYEKEE (reference sequence). This CDR3 region has 14 residues. The trim removed 0 bases at V and 9 bases at J, leaving 8 bases unmatched. For the CDR3, the DNA is TGTGCCAGCAGCTTGGACCAGACAGGGCCGCGCTACACCTTC. Its translation: CASSLDQTGPRYTF.